The source of this T cell receptor (beta chain) is a study of blood T cell repertoires in COVID-19. About the study: Collection of acute and convalescent COVID-19 samples took place in the United States, Italy and Spain. In each case, the material was cDNA or gDNA derived from T cells, B-cell-depleted T cells, or PBMCs.

There are 14 residues in the CDR3. Trimming took 6 bases from V and 4 from J; bases not matched to a gene: 7. CDR1 and CDR2 (germline): LNHDA, SQIVND (reference sequence). Original methodology: Scientists estimated how many nucleated cells there were by amplifying reference gene primers. Produced via immunoSEQ multiplex PCR; TCRdb's table is partial and in-frame only. V and J calls and clone size are given by that table; D and trimming were obtained from the DNA. The repertoire holds tens of thousands of clones, with approximately 80% as singletons. The sequence derives from a man in his 60s with acute or convalescent COVID-19. Material for sequencing was peripheral blood. The rearrangement joins TRBV19 to TRBJ2-7, with 9 nucleotides matching TRBD1. The CDR3 loop is CASSKTQGAYEQYF. The CDR3 bases are TGTGCCAGTAGCAAAACACAGGGGGCTTACGAGCAGTACTTC.